What follows is one TCR beta chain and its context. The sample is drawn from a study of blood T cell repertoires in COVID-19. Whole-study context: Sites in the United States, Italy and Spain provided acute and convalescent COVID-19 samples. T cells, B-cell-depleted T cells, or PBMCs provided the cDNA or gDNA that served as material.

Study processing details: How many nucleated cells were present was estimated from reference gene primer amplification. Produced via immunoSEQ multiplex PCR; TCRdb's table is partial and in-frame only. That table is the source of V, J and clone size, and D and trimming were worked out from the DNA. The repertoire includes some 490,000 clones, 70% to 90% of them detected once, and about 3.2% sits in the top ten. The CDR3 contains 15 residues. V was clipped by 8 bases and J by 2 bases, with 19 bases between them. The V gene's germline CDR1 is SGHRS and CDR2 YFSETQ. V is TRBV5-1 and J is TRBJ1-1, with D maybe TRBD1 (5 bases). This clonotype originated in a human donor in a cohort sampled during active COVID-19. Sequencing was performed on peripheral blood. The CDR3 region is CASRERQGLNTEAFF. DNA for the CDR3: TGCGCCAGTCGGGAGCGGCAGGGTCTAAACACTGAAGCTTTCTTT.